These T cell receptor beta chains were read from a single sample in a study of CD8 T cells in Susac syndrome. Via MiXCR, TCRdb re-called the immunoSEQ multiplex PCR reads, giving one row per CDR3 protein. Among fewer than 250,000 distinct CDR3 sequences listed, approximately 94% were seen once. Sequencing was done on a sample of CD4+ T cells from PBMCs. Receptors originate from a human donor in good health. Each CDR3 is given with its conserved first and last residue. Each record gives: clone size, D gene, V gene, J gene, CDR3 DNA, CDR3 protein. The D gene is left open where the match is weak. Size is omitted from some rows. Given values are once, few, many or a class for expanded clones.

.,.,TRBV7-2,TRBJ1-1,TGTGCCAGCAGCTTACTAGGACACCAGGGCACTGAAGCTTTCTTT,CASSLLGHQGTEAFF
.,.,TRBV6-5,TRBJ2-1,TGTGCCAGCAGTACCCCGCCGGGGCCCCAGTTCTTC,CASSTPPGPQFF
once,.,TRBV19,TRBJ1-4,TGTGCCAGTAGTATAGGGCAAATGCCTAATGAAAAACTGTTTTTT,CASSIGQMPNEKLFF
.,TRBD1,TRBV7-2,TRBJ2-1,TGTGCCAGCAGCTTAGGGGCCCAGGGGGCGGGCCAGTTCTTC,CASSLGAQGAGQFF
.,TRBD1,TRBV18,TRBJ1-2,TGTGCCAGCTCACCACCGAGGACAGGGGAGTATGGCTACACCTTC,CASSPPRTGEYGYTF
.,TRBD1,TRBV29-1,TRBJ1-1,TGCAGCGCCGGGACAGGGCAAACTGAAGCTTTCTTT,CSAGTGQTEAFF
.,.,TRBV7-3,TRBJ2-3,TGTGCCAGCAGCCGTTCCTCCGGGGCCGGCACAGATACGCAGTATTTT,CASSRSSGAGTDTQYF
.,.,TRBV4-2,TRBJ2-5,TGTGCCAGCAGCCAAGATAGGGACCCGGAGACCCAGTACTTC,CASSQDRDPETQYF
few,.,TRBV20-1,TRBJ2-1,TGCAGTGCTAGGAGGTACAATGAGCAGTTCTTC,CSARRYNEQFF
few,.,TRBV7-2,TRBJ2-5,TGTGCTAGCAGCTTAGGAGGGGGCCAAGAGACCCAGTACTTC,CASSLGGGQETQYF
.,.,TRBV20-1,TRBJ1-5,TGCAGTGCTAATCCAGCTTCGTTATATCAGCCCCAGCATTTT,CSANPASLYQPQHF
.,TRBD1,TRBV19,TRBJ1-1,TGTGCCAGTACCCGGACAGGGGGGTACACTGAAGCTTTCTTT,CASTRTGGYTEAFF
once,.,TRBV27,TRBJ1-2,TGTGCCAGCAGTTTATTGACGAGGTACGGGGGAACTACCCACTCTGGCTATGGCTACACCTTC,CASSLLTRYGGTTHSGYGYTF
.,TRBD2,TRBV20-1,TRBJ2-2,TGCAGTGCTAGTCTAGGGATAGCGGGGGGCCTGGGGACCGGGGAGCTGTTTTTT,CSASLGIAGGLGTGELFF
once,.,TRBV6-5,TRBJ2-5,TGTGCCAGCAGTTACCTAGGCGGAGGCGAGACCCAGTACTTC,CASSYLGGGETQYF
once,.,TRBV24-1,TRBJ2-3,TGTGCCACCAGTGATTTGCAGAAGCGGGCTAGCACAGATACGCAGTATTTT,CATSDLQKRASTDTQYF
.,.,TRBV29-1,TRBJ2-3,TGCAGCGCCGACGTGGGGGCCGATACGCAGTATTTT,CSADVGADTQYF
.,.,TRBV28,TRBJ2-3,TGTGCCAGCAGTTCCGGGGAGTCAGATACGCAGTATTTT,CASSSGESDTQYF
.,.,TRBV5-6,TRBJ2-1,TGTGCCAGCAGCTTGGGCACTTTACTCTACAATGAGCAGTTCTTC,CASSLGTLLYNEQFF
.,.,TRBV6-1,TRBJ2-3,TGTGCCAGCAGTGAAGATGGGCTTAGCACAGATACGCAGTATTTT,CASSEDGLSTDTQYF
.,.,TRBV5-4,TRBJ2-5,TGTGCCAGCAGCTCCACTGATTCGATTAGAGAGACCCAGTACTTC,CASSSTDSIRETQYF
.,TRBD1,TRBV5-1,TRBJ2-3,TGCGCCAGCAGTTTGGGACAGCCGGCTAGCACAGATACGCAGTATTTT,CASSLGQPASTDTQYF
once,.,TRBV7-2,TRBJ2-4,TGTGCCAGCAGCTCTAATGCGGGGCGCGGCAAAAACATTCAGTACTTC,CASSSNAGRGKNIQYF
.,.,TRBV5-4,TRBJ2-3,TGTGCCAGCAGTCTTGCAGGGGCAGATACGCAGTATTTT,CASSLAGADTQYF
.,.,TRBV9,TRBJ2-3,TGTGCCAGCAGCCGCCTCGCGGGGCTCACAGATACGCAGTATTTT,CASSRLAGLTDTQYF
.,.,TRBV4-2,TRBJ1-6,TGTGCCAGCAGCCAAGTACGGGCAGGGAGTATGAATAATTCACCCCTCCACTTT,CASSQVRAGSMNNSPLHF
.,TRBD2,TRBV19,TRBJ2-2,TGTGCCAGTAAGCCGGGACTAGCTGCCGGGGAGCTGTTTTTT,CASKPGLAAGELFF